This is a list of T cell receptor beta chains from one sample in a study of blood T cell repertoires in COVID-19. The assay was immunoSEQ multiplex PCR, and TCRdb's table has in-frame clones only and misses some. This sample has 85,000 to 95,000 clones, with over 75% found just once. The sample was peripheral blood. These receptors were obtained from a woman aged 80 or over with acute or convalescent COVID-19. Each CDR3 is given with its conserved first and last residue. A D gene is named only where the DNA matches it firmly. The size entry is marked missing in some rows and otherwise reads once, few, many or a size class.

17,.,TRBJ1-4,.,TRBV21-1,TGTGCCAGCAGCAAGGGAAATACAGGGGGCTCTGATGAAAAACTGTTTTTT,CASSKGNTGGSDEKLFF
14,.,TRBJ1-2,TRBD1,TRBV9,TGTGCCAGCAGCGTAGACAGGGGCATATGGGGCTACACCTTC,CASSVDRGIWGYTF
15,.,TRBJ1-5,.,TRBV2,TGTGCCAGCAGTGAAGGAGGGTACGGTAATCAGCCCCAGCATTTT,CASSEGGYGNQPQHF
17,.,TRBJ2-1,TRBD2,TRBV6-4,TGTGCCAGCAGTGACTCGATTGGGACTAGCGGGGGGAATGAGCAGTTCTTC,CASSDSIGTSGGNEQFF
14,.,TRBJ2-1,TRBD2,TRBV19,TGTGCCAGTAGTCGACTAGCGGGAGCCAATGAGCAGTTCTTC,CASSRLAGANEQFF
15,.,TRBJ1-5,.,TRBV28,TGTGCCAGCAGCCGCGGATGGAGCGGCAATCAGCCCCAGCATTTT,CASSRGWSGNQPQHF
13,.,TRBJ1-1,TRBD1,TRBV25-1,TGTGCCAGCAGCAGGGGGATGAACACTGAAGCTTTCTTT,CASSRGMNTEAFF
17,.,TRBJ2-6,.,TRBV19,TGTGCCAGTAGTACGAGGCCCTTTGGCTCTGGGGCCAACGTCCTGACTTTC,CASSTRPFGSGANVLTF
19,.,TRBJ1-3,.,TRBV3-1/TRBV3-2,TGTGCCAGCAGCCAACCTAGAGAGGTTTCGGGGATCAGTGGAAACACCATATATTTT,CASSQPREVSGISGNTIYF
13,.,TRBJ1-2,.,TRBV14,TGTGCCAGCAGCCAAGACCTGCGGGGAGGCTACACCTTC,CASSQDLRGGYTF
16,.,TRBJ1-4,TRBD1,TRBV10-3,TGTGCCATCAGTGAAACAGGGGGCGCTTCTAATGAAAAACTGTTTTTT,CAISETGGASNEKLFF
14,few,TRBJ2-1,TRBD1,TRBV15,TGTGCCACCAGCAGAGGGGACAGGATCGATGAGCAGTTCTTC,CATSRGDRIDEQFF
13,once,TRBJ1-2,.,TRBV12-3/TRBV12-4,TGTGCCAGCAGTTTAAACCCGGGGGACGGCTACACCTTC,CASSLNPGDGYTF
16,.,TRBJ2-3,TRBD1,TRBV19,TGTGCCAGTAGTACCCCGACAGGGTTGAGGACAGATACGCAGTATTTT,CASSTPTGLRTDTQYF
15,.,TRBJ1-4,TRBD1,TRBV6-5,TGTGCCAGCAGTACAGGGGCGACAACTAATGAAAAACTGTTTTTT,CASSTGATTNEKLFF
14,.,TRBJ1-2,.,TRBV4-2,TGTGCCAGCAGCCAAGAAGGAGGTTCCGATGGCTACACCTTC,CASSQEGGSDGYTF
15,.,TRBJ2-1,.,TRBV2,TGTGCCAGCAATCGAGAGGTGAGCTCCTACAATGAGCAGTTCTTC,CASNREVSSYNEQFF
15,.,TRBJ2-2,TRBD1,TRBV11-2,TGTGCCAGCAGTTTAGGACAGGGCACCACCGGGGAGCTGTTTTTT,CASSLGQGTTGELFF
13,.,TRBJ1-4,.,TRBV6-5,TGTGCCAGCAGTTACGTTCTCGGTGAAAAACTGTTTTTT,CASSYVLGEKLFF
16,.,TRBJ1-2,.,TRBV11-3,TGTGCCAGCAGCTTAGACGTAGGACATTGTCAGGATGGCTACACCTTC,CASSLDVGHCQDGYTF
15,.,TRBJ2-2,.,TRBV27,TGTGCCAGCAGTTTACAGTTAAGGAACACCGGGGAGCTGTTTTTT,CASSLQLRNTGELFF
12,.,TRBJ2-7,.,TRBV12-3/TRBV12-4,TGTGCCAGCAGTTTTCAGACCTACGAGCAGTACTTC,CASSFQTYEQYF
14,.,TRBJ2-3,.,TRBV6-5,TGTGCCAGCAGTTACTCGGGCCTCTGGAATACGCAGTATTTT,CASSYSGLWNTQYF
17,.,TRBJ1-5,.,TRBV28,TGTGCCAGCAGACCCCTAACTGGCGGGGGCTACAATCAGCCCCAGCATTTT,CASRPLTGGGYNQPQHF
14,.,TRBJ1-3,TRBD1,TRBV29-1,TGCAGCGTTGGGGACAGATTTTCTGGAAACACCATATATTTT,CSVGDRFSGNTIYF
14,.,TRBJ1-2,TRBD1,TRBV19,TGTGCCAGTAGCCTTTCGACAGGGCCCTATGGCTACACCTTC,CASSLSTGPYGYTF
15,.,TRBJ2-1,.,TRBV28,TGTGCCAGCAGTTTTGCCGGACAAGGCCGAGATGAGCAGTTCTTC,CASSFAGQGRDEQFF
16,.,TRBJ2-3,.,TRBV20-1,TGCAGTGCTAGTACTCGGACAGGCGGGGCCACAGATACGCAGTATTTT,CSASTRTGGATDTQYF